This T cell receptor (beta chain) was sequenced for a study of T cells in Graves' hyperthyroidism and ophthalmopathy. This clonotype was seen many times. RNA transcripts served as the template for amplifying TCR beta CDR3 regions. In the first-round RT-PCR of the TCR CDR3, the HTBI primer set was used. From the multiplex PCR reads, TCRdb called clonotypes with MiXCR, one entry per CDR3 protein. Of 95,000 to 110,000 distinct CDR3 sequences in the sample, around a sixth were seen once. The V segment lost 8 bases and the J segment 4 bases; nucleotides outside the gene matches: 7. This CDR3 is 14 amino acids long. Germline V lookup: CDR1 SNHLY, CDR2 FYNNEI. Stable hyperthyroidism: no ophthalmopathy progression over 18 months of follow-up. Every diagnosis used clinical symptoms, serum thyroxine and TRAb, thyroid ultrasound and orbital computed tomography.

This TCR came from a woman in her 50s with Graves' hyperthyroidism. Sample: blood. The V call is TRBV2, the J call TRBJ2-1; 8 nucleotides align to TRBD2. The CDR3 bases are TGTGCCAGCGGTTGGACTAGCCCTTACAATGAGCAGTTCTTC. Residues: CASGWTSPYNEQFF.